These T cell receptor beta chains were read from a single sample in a study of blood T cell repertoires in COVID-19. The protocol was immunoSEQ multiplex PCR, while the TCRdb copy is restricted to in-frame clones and leaves out a portion. The sample holds 190,000 or so clones, approximately 87% seen once. Sequences were obtained from peripheral blood. The receptors come from a man in his 60s who had recovered from COVID-19. Both conserved end residues are part of each CDR3. D genes are given only for firm matches. Clone size is stated in some rows and not others, as once, few, many or a class when expanded.

d_call	v_call	j_call	clone_size	cdr3_nt	cdr3_aa
TRBD1	TRBV30	TRBJ1-6	-	TGTGCCTGGGGGACGGGCAGGGGGGATTCACCCCTCCACTTT	CAWGTGRGDSPLHF
-	TRBV6-5	TRBJ2-3	-	TGTGCCAGCAGGCCCCAAAGGAGATCCACAGATACGCAGTATTTT	CASRPQRRSTDTQYF
TRBD1	TRBV6-1	TRBJ1-2	-	TGTGCCAGCAGTGAAGGGACAGGGGTCTATGGCTACACCTTC	CASSEGTGVYGYTF
-	TRBV15	TRBJ1-6	-	TGTGCCACCAGCAGAGATGATGACATCCGCGGGTCACCCCTCCACTTT	CATSRDDDIRGSPLHF
-	TRBV19	TRBJ1-6	-	TGTGCCAGTAGTATACAGGTTATCCTTGATTCACCCCTCCACTTT	CASSIQVILDSPLHF
-	TRBV7-9	TRBJ2-3	-	TGTGCCAGCGGAAGCGGAAAACAGGGATTGAGCACAGATACGCAGTATTTT	CASGSGKQGLSTDTQYF
TRBD1	TRBV19	TRBJ2-7	-	TGTGCCAGTAGTCGACAGGGGCTCGACGAGCAGTACTTC	CASSRQGLDEQYF
-	TRBV27	TRBJ2-1	-	TGTGCCAGCAAAGCTCCTTACAATGAGCAGTTCTTC	CASKAPYNEQFF
TRBD2	TRBV11-2	TRBJ2-3	-	TGTGCCAGCAGCTCCGGACTAGCGGGGCCCACAGATACGCAGTATTTT	CASSSGLAGPTDTQYF
-	TRBV7-3	TRBJ2-2	-	TGTGCCAGCAGCTCACGGGGAGGAAACACCGGGGAGCTGTTTTTT	CASSSRGGNTGELFF
-	TRBV6-5	TRBJ2-3	-	TGTGCCAGCAGTTCGGGACATAGCACAGATACGCAGTATTTT	CASSSGHSTDTQYF
-	TRBV28	TRBJ2-1	-	TGTGCCAGCAGTTTCGGCTCCTACAATGAGCAGTTCTTC	CASSFGSYNEQFF
-	TRBV10-3	TRBJ2-2	-	TGTGCCATCAAGACTACCACAGGGGGGGAGCTGTTTTTT	CAIKTTTGGELFF
-	TRBV5-4	TRBJ2-1	-	TGTGCCAGCACGGGTACGGGACACAATAAATACAATGAGCAGTTCTTC	CASTGTGHNKYNEQFF
-	TRBV5-1	TRBJ2-3	-	TGCGCCAGCACCCCCCTAGCCAGGGATACGCAGTATTTT	CASTPLARDTQYF
TRBD1	TRBV19	TRBJ1-5	-	TGTGCCAGTAAGGACAGGGTCAATCAGCCCCAGCATTTT	CASKDRVNQPQHF
TRBD2	TRBV9	TRBJ2-1	-	TGTGCCAGCAGCGCCGGACTAGCGGGGGGGCCTCTAAATGAGCAGTTCTTC	CASSAGLAGGPLNEQFF
-	TRBV28	TRBJ1-2	-	TGTGCCAGCAGTTTCGGGGGGACTAACCTCTATGGCTACACCTTC	CASSFGGTNLYGYTF
-	TRBV11-1	TRBJ2-5	once	TGTGCCAGCAGCCCTGCGGGTGGAGAGACCCAGTACTTC	CASSPAGGETQYF
-	TRBV3-1/TRBV3-2	TRBJ2-5	-	TGTGCCAGCAGCCAAGAGGTGCGAACCCAGTACTTC	CASSQEVRTQYF
-	TRBV13	TRBJ1-2	-	TGTGCCAGCAGCCCTGGGGGGGGTCCGAGACAGACCTACTATGGCTACACCTTC	CASSPGGGPRQTYYGYTF
TRBD1	TRBV5-8	TRBJ1-2	-	TGTGCCAGCAGCTTCGACAGGGTCCATGGCTACACCTTC	CASSFDRVHGYTF
-	TRBV14	TRBJ1-3	few	TGTGCCAGCAGCCAAGGGTACAGGCTGTTTCGAAACACCATATATTTT	CASSQGYRLFRNTIYF